Listed below are T cell receptor beta chains from one sample, sequenced in a study of T cell repertoires in ileal Crohn's disease. The table came from immunoSEQ multiplex PCR; TCRdb's copy has only in-frame clones and leaves some out. The sample records about 8,200 clones, around four fifths being singletons. The specimen was ileal tissue. These receptors all stem from an adult with Crohn's disease. Both conserved end residues are part of each CDR3. The order of the fields is CDR3 protein, CDR3 DNA, clone size, D gene, J gene, V gene. D genes are given only for firm matches. A clone size is listed for some rows: how often the clone was seen (once, few, many), or a class if it is expanded.

CASSLADRRAQPQHF TGTGCCAGCAGCTTAGCGGACAGGAGGGCTCAGCCCCAGCATTTT NA TRBD1 TRBJ1-5 TRBV7-2
CASQGDGTEAFF TGTGCCAGTCAGGGTGACGGCACTGAAGCTTTCTTT NA NA TRBJ1-1 TRBV2
CASSLTSGNNEQFF TGTGCCAGCAGCTTGACATCAGGGAACAATGAGCAGTTCTTC NA NA TRBJ2-1 TRBV5-4
CASSVGGGGNQPQHF TGTGCCAGCAGCGTTGGGGGAGGGGGCAATCAGCCCCAGCATTTT NA NA TRBJ1-5 TRBV9
CASRLAQGLAHDEQFF TGTGCAAGTCGCTTAGCTCAGGGACTAGCTCACGATGAGCAGTTCTTC NA NA TRBJ2-1 TRBV12-2
CASSLYGGGYEQYF TGTGCCAGCAGCTTGTATGGGGGAGGGTACGAGCAGTACTTC NA TRBD2 TRBJ2-7 TRBV5-6
CASSQERLISGNTIYF TGCGCCAGCAGCCAAGAGAGGCTCATCAGTGGAAACACCATATATTTT once NA TRBJ1-3 TRBV4-3
CASSIQQGALETQYF TGTGCCAGTAGTATTCAGCAGGGGGCCCTCGAGACCCAGTACTTC NA TRBD1 TRBJ2-5 TRBV19
CASSSRDRGFGGYEQYF TGTGCCAGCAGCTCCCGGGACAGGGGTTTCGGGGGTTACGAGCAGTACTTC NA TRBD1 TRBJ2-7 TRBV5-4
CASSLPGGLNSPLHF TGTGCCAGCAGCTTGCCCGGGGGTCTAAATTCACCCCTCCACTTT NA NA TRBJ1-6 TRBV5-4
CASSGQGMGLSPLHF TGTGCCAGCAGCGGACAGGGAATGGGTCTTTCACCCCTCCACTTT NA TRBD1 TRBJ1-6 TRBV5-4
CASSTTGGRDTEAFF TGTGCCAGCAGCACGACAGGGGGAAGGGACACTGAAGCTTTCTTT NA TRBD1 TRBJ1-1 TRBV11-2
CASSLLAGVPSSYNEQFF TGTGCCAGCAGTTTACTAGCGGGGGTTCCGAGCTCCTACAATGAGCAGTTCTTC NA TRBD2 TRBJ2-1 TRBV27
CASSVGASGTGEKLFF TGTGCCAGCAGCGTAGGCGCATCCGGGACAGGTGAAAAACTGTTTTTT NA TRBD1 TRBJ1-4 TRBV9
CASSQERGTEAFF TGCGCCAGCAGCCAAGAAAGGGGGACTGAAGCTTTCTTT few NA TRBJ1-1 TRBV4-1
CASSFGQGNTIYF TGTGCCAGCAGCTTCGGACAGGGAAACACCATATATTTT NA NA TRBJ1-3 TRBV7-3
CARNRFLTGNQPQHF TGTGCCAGGAACCGATTTTTAACGGGCAATCAGCCCCAGCATTTT NA NA TRBJ1-5 TRBV21-1